The 23 T cell receptor beta chains in this list originate from one sample, sequenced in a study of neurological immune-mediated disorders. MiXCR, run by TCRdb on the 5' RACE reads, gives a single entry per CDR3 protein. Here the sample spans 60,000 or so distinct CDR3 sequences, about 3.7% being singletons. Sequencing input: PBMCs. The receptors were sampled from a woman aged 55-69 years with multiple sclerosis.

The genes are TRBV12-3 or TRBV12-4 and TRBJ2-3; 7 bases line up with TRBD2. The CDR3 is 16 amino acids. J gave up 5 bases and V 5 bases, and 13 bases lay outside the gene matches. The CDR3 DNA reads as TGTGCCAGCAGTCCCTCCTTTGCGGGAGTTAGAGATACGCAGTATTTT. This encodes CASSPSFAGVRDTQYF.

This clonotype turned up a few times. This chain connects TRBV5-5 to TRBJ1-2; D uncertain. V lost 4 bases and J lost 4, with 11 bases in between. There are 13 residues in the CDR3. Looked up from germline, CDR1 is SGHKS and CDR2 is YYEKEE (reference sequence). The CDR3 protein is CASSVRVFYGYTF. The CDR3 nucleotides are TGTGCCAGCAGCGTCCGGGTCTTCTATGGCTACACCTTC.

In its sample, this clonotype was seen many times. The J gene is TRBJ2-7, the V gene TRBV20-1, with 12 bases matching TRBD2. In germline, CDR1 is DFQATT, CDR2 SNEGSKA (reference sequence). The CDR3 sequence is 12 residues long. Trimming at V came to 4 bases and at J to 12 bases, leaving 7 bases not matched to a gene. CDR3: CSATRTSGNLYF. The CDR3 bases are TGCAGTGCTACAAGGACTAGCGGGAACTTGTACTTC.

This clonotype was recorded at least ten times. The chain uses TRBV5-1 and TRBJ2-7, with D uncertain. There are 13 residues in the CDR3. V was trimmed by 1 base and J by 5 bases, leaving 10 bases between them. Germline V gene lookup returns CDR1 SGHRS and CDR2 YFSETQ. The CDR3, as DNA: TGCGCCAGCAGCTTGCTGGTTCAAGACGAGCAGTACTTC. Its protein product is CASSLLVQDEQYF.

This clonotype occurred many times. The chain uses TRBV9 and TRBJ1-2; no firm D call. The V end lost 3 bases, the J end lost 7 bases, and 10 bases lay between the germline ends. CDR1 and CDR2 from the germline V gene are SGDLS and YYNGEE. The CDR3 runs 12 residues. The CDR3 bases are TGTGCCAGCAGCGCCGGACTTATTGGCTACACCTTC. Its protein is CASSAGLIGYTF. The complete variable domain, with remaining parts taken from reference TRBV9 and TRBJ1-2, reads DSGVTQTPKHLITATGQRVTLRCSPRSGDLSVYWYQQSLDQGLQFLIQYYNGEERAKGNILERFSAQQFPDLHSELNLSSLELGDSALYFCASSAGLIGYTFGSGTRLTVV.

This clonotype appeared many times. The chain recombines TRBV20-1 with TRBJ2-3; weak D call: TRBD1 (5 bases). This CDR3 is built from 15 residues. Trimming pared 1 base from V and 0 bases from J, leaving 11 bases between. CDR1 is DFQATT, CDR2 SNEGSKA, per germline (reference sequence). The CDR3 region has the DNA TGCAGTGCTAGAGTAGAAGGGGCTAGCACAGATACGCAGTATTTT. Its protein is CSARVEGASTDTQYF.

This clonotype was seen many times. V and J are TRBV18 and TRBJ2-7; tentative D call: TRBD2 (7 bases). V dropped 0 bases and J dropped 4 bases, with 13 bases sitting between them. From germline, CDR1 is KGHSH and CDR2 LQKENI. The CDR3 sequence is 15 residues long. CDR3 nucleotide sequence: TGTGCCAGCTCACCACCCTCACAGGGAGGGTACGAGCAGTACTTC. Its protein product is CASSPPSQGGYEQYF.

This clonotype was seen ten or more times. CDR3 DNA: TGTGCCAGTCAAGAAGGACTTTGGAACACTGAAGCTTTCTTT. This gives the protein CASQEGLWNTEAFF. V is TRBV6-1 and J is TRBJ1-1; D gene ambiguous. Looked up from germline, CDR1 is MNHNS and CDR2 is SASEGT. V lost 9 bases, J lost 1 base, and 15 bases lay in between. The CDR3 is 14 amino acids.

This clonotype showed up many times. The rearrangement uses TRBV21-1 and TRBJ1-1. TRBV21-1 is annotated as a pseudogene. The CDR3 is 15 residues long. CDR3 nucleotide sequence: TGTGCCAGCAGCAAAGAGGCCAGAGGATTCACTGAAGCTTTCTTT. Translated: CASSKEARGFTEAFF.

This clonotype was counted at least ten times. The rearrangement uses TRBV12-3 or TRBV12-4 and TRBJ1-3; no definite D call. The CDR3 runs to 11 residues. V dropped 6 bases and J dropped 3 bases, with 3 bases sitting between them. The CDR3: CASSRGNTIYF. The CDR3 DNA reads as TGTGCCAGCAGCCGTGGAAACACCATATATTTT.

In its sample, this clonotype was seen many times. The chain recombines TRBV7-2 with TRBJ2-1; 11 bases match TRBD2. V shed 2 bases and J 4 bases; nucleotides not matched to a gene: 4. Germline V gene lookup returns CDR1 SGHTA and CDR2 FQGNSA. The CDR3 has 16 amino acids. CDR3 amino acids: CASSLRSGGGYNEQFF. DNA of the CDR3: TGTGCCAGCAGCTTACGTAGCGGGGGGGGTTACAATGAGCAGTTCTTC.

Note on this clonotype: The junction and the germline gene differ at one end; a read error may be behind it. The chain joins TRBV24-1 to TRBJ1-5; 7 bases fit TRBD1. CDR3 length: 15 amino acids. Germline V lookup: CDR1 KGHDR, CDR2 SFDVKD. DNA of the CDR3: TGTGCCACCAGTGACCGGACAGGACCGAATAAGACCCAGAATTTT. Its protein product is CATSDRTGPNKTQNF.

The sample holds many counts of this clonotype. This chain's CDR3 is CASSLDPISAANTEAFF. For the CDR3, the DNA is TGTGCCAGCAGCTTAGATCCGATCTCGGCGGCGAACACTGAAGCTTTCTTT. The chain couples TRBV9 to TRBJ1-1; no definite D call. This CDR3 has 17 residues. V gave up 4 bases and J gave up 1 base, with 20 bases separating them. Germline V lookup: CDR1 SGDLS, CDR2 YYNGEE.

This clonotype showed up many times. The chain uses TRBV6-5 and TRBJ1-6; D not resolved. The CDR3 consists of 15 residues. Between the trimmed V and J ends, which lost 0 bases and 9 bases, there was a span of 12 bases. The germline gives CDR1 MNHEY, CDR2 SVGAGI. The CDR3 bases are TGTGCCAGCAGTTACTCTGCAGGTCCTAGTTCACCCCTCCACTTT. Translated: CASSYSAGPSSPLHF.

This clonotype was counted at least ten times. V and J are TRBV24-1 and TRBJ1-1; no firm D call. The V and J ends lost 4 bases and 0 bases respectively, with 5 bases between them. CDR1 KGHDR and CDR2 SFDVKD come from the germline V gene. The CDR3 has 13 residues. CDR3 in amino acids: CATSEGMNTEAFF. The CDR3 DNA is TGTGCCACCAGTGAAGGGATGAACACTGAAGCTTTCTTT.

This clonotype was recorded at least ten times. CDR3 region: CASSFITSSSGGPNTGELFF. The CDR3 DNA sequence: TGTGCCAGCAGCTTTATTACCAGTTCTAGCGGGGGGCCGAACACCGGGGAGCTGTTTTTT. This chain connects TRBV11-2 to TRBJ2-2; 11 positions agree with TRBD2. This CDR3 is 20 amino acids long. The germline V gene encodes CDR1 SGHAT and CDR2 FQNNGV. V was clipped by 3 bases and J by 0 bases; unmatched bases: 12.

This clonotype was found many times. The CDR3 nucleotides read TGCAGTGCTAGAGGGATCCTAGCGGGGCCCTACGAGCAGTACTTC. It codes for CSARGILAGPYEQYF. The chain is built from TRBV20-1 and TRBJ2-7; 9 positions agree with TRBD2. This CDR3 spans 15 amino acids. Germline-derived CDR1 and CDR2 are DFQATT and SNEGSKA (reference sequence). Losses at the gene ends were 1 base for V and 2 bases for J; bases not matched to a gene: 6.

This clonotype was seen at least ten times. DNA for the CDR3: TGCAGTGCTTACAGGGACAACTCCTACGAGCAGTACTTC. This gives the protein CSAYRDNSYEQYF. The chain is built from TRBV20-1 and TRBJ2-7, with D possibly matching TRBD1 (6 bases). Germline loops: CDR1 DFQATT, CDR2 SNEGSKA (reference sequence). The CDR3 has 13 residues. V was trimmed by 5 bases and J by 0 bases, leaving 11 bases between them.

This clonotype showed up many times. The rearrangement uses TRBV5-1 and TRBJ1-2; D is undetermined. CDR1 and CDR2 (germline): SGHRS, YFSETQ. V was trimmed by 2 bases and J by 8 bases, leaving 7 bases between them. This CDR3 contains 11 residues. The CDR3 DNA sequence: TGCGCCAGCAGCTTCAGCGGGGGCTACACCTTC. Protein sequence: CASSFSGGYTF.

Note on this clonotype: A much larger clone lies one base from this, so it may be a read error. The chain recombines TRBV11-2 with TRBJ2-2, with D perhaps assigned TRBD1 or TRBD2 (5 bases each). V was clipped by 6 bases and J by 2 bases, with 13 bases between them. This CDR3 spans 15 amino acids. Germline V gene sequence: CDR1 SGHAT, CDR2 FQNNGV. CDR3 coding DNA: TGTGCCAGCAGAGTTCCGGGGCAAAACACCGGGGAGCTGTTTTTT. Amino acids: CASRVPGQNTGELFF.

This clonotype was counted ten times or more. The chain is built from TRBV20-1 and TRBJ2-1; D ambiguous. Germline CDR1 DFQATT, CDR2 SNEGSKA (reference sequence). The CDR3 extends over 10 amino acids. V was shortened by 5 bases and J by 5 bases, with 4 bases between the two germline ends. The CDR3 region is CSAGNNEQFF. The CDR3 bases are TGCAGTGCTGGAAACAATGAGCAGTTCTTC.

This clonotype was counted at least ten times. The rearrangement links TRBV9 to TRBJ2-5, with TRBD2 matching over 13 bases. Germline trimming cut 5 bases from V and 3 bases from J; bases unmatched to any gene: 7. CDR1 and CDR2 (germline): SGDLS, YYNGEE. The CDR3 has 16 residues. The CDR3 region has the DNA TGTGCCAGCAGTAGCGGACTAGCGGGGGAAGAAGAGACCCAGTACTTC. This translates into CASSSGLAGEEETQYF.

The gene calls are TRBV5-1 and TRBJ2-3; D is perhaps TRBD1 (5 bases). The V end was cut by 4 bases, the J end by 1 base, with 13 bases between. Per germline, CDR1 SGHRS and CDR2 YFSETQ. CDR3 length: 15 residues. The CDR3 nucleotides are TGCGCCAGCAGCAACGACAGTACCGGCACAGATACGCAGTATTTT. This codes for CASSNDSTGTDTQYF.